This is a list of T cell receptor beta chains from one sample in a study of beta chain features in type 1 diabetes. Sequencing used immunoSEQ multiplex PCR; TCRdb keeps in-frame clones, though not all of them. This repertoire shows some 350,000 clones, roughly a tenth found once; its top ten account for about 0.6%. Sequencing input: central memory CD4+ T cells from blood. These receptors all stem from a man aged 25 to 40 with type 1 diabetes. The CDR3 runs from the conserved cysteine through the conserved F or W. D genes are given only for firm matches. Rows may omit the clone size; those that give it use once, few, many or a size class.

J | V | size | D | DNA | CDR3
TRBJ2-2 | TRBV12-5 | - | TRBD1 | TGTGCTAGTGGTCCCAAAGAAGAGGGGGCGCGTTTCCCCGGGGAGCTGTTTTTT | CASGPKEEGARFPGELFF
TRBJ2-4 | TRBV5-1 | - | TRBD1 | TGCGCCAGCTCGGGACAGGGCGGCAACATTCAGTACTTC | CASSGQGGNIQYF
TRBJ2-7 | TRBV25-1 | - | TRBD2 | TGTGCCAGCAGTGAATATACTGGGGGGGTCTTCGTCTTC | CASSEYTGGVFVF
TRBJ2-7 | TRBV5-4 | - | TRBD1 | TGTGCCAGCAGCTCTCGGGACAGGGAGAACGAGCAGTACTTC | CASSSRDRENEQYF
TRBJ1-5 | TRBV28 | many | - | TGTGCCAGCAGTAATGGGGCTTCGGGCAATCAGCCCCAGCATTTT | CASSNGASGNQPQHF
TRBJ2-1 | TRBV7-9 | - | - | TGTGCCAGCAGACCTACAACTAGCCCCCTTTACAATGAGCAGTTCTTC | CASRPTTSPLYNEQFF
TRBJ1-2 | TRBV6-1 | - | - | TGTGCCAGCAGTGAGGGTATGGTTATTGACTATGGCTACACCTTC | CASSEGMVIDYGYTF
TRBJ2-5 | TRBV11-2 | many | - | TGTGCCAGCAGCCCCTGGCGGGGGCCGGGAGAGACCCAGTACTTC | CASSPWRGPGETQYF
TRBJ1-1 | TRBV19 | many | TRBD1 | TGTGCCAGTAGTATAACAGGGGTGAACACTGAAGCTTTCTTT | CASSITGVNTEAFF
TRBJ2-3 | TRBV6-5 | few | TRBD2 | TGTGCCAGCAACAAAGCGGGAGTCTCGGATACGCAGTATTTT | CASNKAGVSDTQYF
TRBJ2-1 | TRBV9 | - | TRBD2 | TGTGCCAGCAGCAAGAGACTAGCGGGACTCTACAATGAGCAGTTCTTC | CASSKRLAGLYNEQFF
TRBJ2-5 | TRBV5-1 | - | TRBD2 | TGCGCCAGCAGCGAAGGACTAGCGGGAGGCCAAGAGACCCAGTACTTC | CASSEGLAGGQETQYF
TRBJ1-1 | TRBV6-1 | few | TRBD1 | TGTGCCAGCAACCCCGGGGAGGGGGCCTCCACTGAAGCTTTCTTT | CASNPGEGASTEAFF
TRBJ1-2 | TRBV5-1 | many | - | TGCGCCAGCAGCCCGCAACCCCAGACGGAACCCTTTTCCTATGGCTACACCTTC | CASSPQPQTEPFSYGYTF
TRBJ1-5 | TRBV7-8 | few | - | TGTGCCAGCAGCTTAGTAGGCGGGTCGGGTAGCAATCAGCCCCAGCATTTT | CASSLVGGSGSNQPQHF
TRBJ2-3 | TRBV6-6 | - | TRBD1 | TGTGCCAGCACTGCTACAGGGGAAGGTACGCAGTATTTT | CASTATGEGTQYF
TRBJ2-3 | TRBV9 | - | - | TGTGCCAGCAGCACAACAGAGGATACGCAGTATTTT | CASSTTEDTQYF
TRBJ2-7 | TRBV7-2 | few | TRBD1 | TGTGCCAGCAGCTCCTTAGGGGGCCTATCTGACGAGCAGTACTTC | CASSSLGGLSDEQYF
TRBJ2-2 | TRBV28 | few | TRBD2 | TGTGCCAGCAGTTTTATGAGCGGGGGCCGTGGCACCGGGGAGCTGTTTTTT | CASSFMSGGRGTGELFF
TRBJ1-3 | TRBV6-6 | - | TRBD1 | TGTGCCATCCAGGGGGACCTCTCTGGAAACACCATATATTTT | CAIQGDLSGNTIYF
TRBJ2-7 | TRBV5-1 | few | - | TGCGCCAGCAGCTCGGACTGGCCCTACGAGCAGTACTTC | CASSSDWPYEQYF
TRBJ1-5 | TRBV19 | few | TRBD1 | TGTGCCAGTAGCCGGGACAGGGGCGGCGGTCAGCCCCAGCATTTT | CASSRDRGGGQPQHF
TRBJ2-7 | TRBV27 | few | TRBD2 | TGTGCCAGCAGTTCCCTAGAGACTAGCGGGTGGTACGAGCAGTACTTC | CASSSLETSGWYEQYF
TRBJ2-5 | TRBV7-2 | few | TRBD1 | TGTGCCAGCAGCCCCCGGGACATCCCGTTCAGGGGGGAGACCCAGTACTTC | CASSPRDIPFRGETQYF
TRBJ1-2 | TRBV19 | once | - | TGTGCCAATAAAGGGCTTGGGGGTTATGGCTACACCTTC | CANKGLGGYGYTF
TRBJ2-5 | TRBV5-1 | few | TRBD2 | TGCGCCAGCAGCTTCTTAGCGGGAGGGCCGGAGACCCAGTACTTC | CASSFLAGGPETQYF
TRBJ2-7 | TRBV19 | - | TRBD1 | TGTGCCAGTAGTATATCGGACAGGGGGCTCTACGAGCAGTACTTC | CASSISDRGLYEQYF
TRBJ2-5 | TRBV7-3 | - | - | TGTGCCAGCAGCTCAGGCGGGTTGCCCTCTCAAGAGACCCAGTACTTC | CASSSGGLPSQETQYF
TRBJ2-7 | TRBV9 | - | - | TGTGCCAGCACCCGTGGGTCCGCCGACTCCGGTCCCTGGCGCGAGCAGTACTTC | CASTRGSADSGPWREQYF
TRBJ2-7 | TRBV6-5 | few | - | TGTGCCAGCCGGAGGCGAGACGAGCAGTACTTC | CASRRRDEQYF
TRBJ2-5 | TRBV27 | - | - | TGTGCCAGCAGTTTAGTAGGCGGGGGCTATGTTTGGAAGACCCAGTACTTC | CASSLVGGGYVWKTQYF
TRBJ1-1 | TRBV4-2 | many | - | TGTGCCAGCAGCCAAGACAGGAGTGTCACTGAAGCTTTCTTT | CASSQDRSVTEAFF
TRBJ2-3 | TRBV29-1 | many | - | TGCAGCGTTGCCCGTGGACCTTCGACAGATACGCAGTATTTT | CSVARGPSTDTQYF
TRBJ2-5 | TRBV2 | few | TRBD2 | TGTGCCAGCAGTGCAAGCGGGGCGGGGACCCAGTACTTC | CASSASGAGTQYF
TRBJ2-1 | TRBV15 | - | TRBD2 | TGTGCCACCAGCAGAGATACGCCGGGACTAGCGGGAGTGGGAAATGAGCAGTTCTTC | CATSRDTPGLAGVGNEQFF
TRBJ2-3 | TRBV28 | - | TRBD1 | TGTGCCAGCAGTTCCCAACCCGGGACAGGGGGGTTAGATACGCAGTATTTT | CASSSQPGTGGLDTQYF
TRBJ2-5 | TRBV6-1 | many | TRBD1 | TGTGCCAGCAGTCCCCCGGACAGGGGGGAGACCCAGTACTTC | CASSPPDRGETQYF
TRBJ2-7 | TRBV7-9 | - | - | TGTGCCAGCAGCTCTTACCCTCGGACAGAGTCCTACGAGCAGTACTTC | CASSSYPRTESYEQYF
TRBJ2-2 | TRBV7-3 | - | TRBD1 | TGTGCCAGCAGTTCCGGGACAGGGGATCTCAGGGAGCTGTTTTTT | CASSSGTGDLRELFF
TRBJ2-5 | TRBV6-1 | - | TRBD1 | TGTGCCATCAGTGAAGCCGGACAGGGTAGGGAGACCCAGTACTTC | CAISEAGQGRETQYF
TRBJ2-1 | TRBV11-2 | - | - | TGTGCCAGCAGCTTAGCCGGGCGCTACAATGAGCAGTTCTTC | CASSLAGRYNEQFF
TRBJ2-7 | TRBV5-6 | - | - | TGTGCCAGCAGCTTGGACGCCGAGCAGTACTTC | CASSLDAEQYF
TRBJ2-7 | TRBV28 | few | - | TGTGCCAGCATTGGACGAAACTACGAGCAGTACTTC | CASIGRNYEQYF
TRBJ2-2 | TRBV30 | - | TRBD2 | TGTGCCTGGAGCTATGGACTAGCGGGAGCGGCCGGGGAGCTGTTTTTT | CAWSYGLAGAAGELFF
TRBJ2-7 | TRBV2 | - | - | TGTGCCAGCAACCCCCGTGAAGCCTACGAGCAGTACTTC | CASNPREAYEQYF
TRBJ2-7 | TRBV7-6 | few | - | TGTGCCAGCAGCACGAAGGGGCCCTACGAGCAGTACTTC | CASSTKGPYEQYF
TRBJ2-7 | TRBV9 | few | - | TGTGCCAGCAGCGATGGCCAGGGCGACGAGCAGTACTTC | CASSDGQGDEQYF
TRBJ1-6 | TRBV10-3 | few | TRBD1 | TGTGCCATCAGTGGGGACAGTCAATCACCCCTCCACTTT | CAISGDSQSPLHF
TRBJ2-1 | TRBV10-3 | few | TRBD2 | TGTGCCATCAGGGGGACTAGCGGGGCTTCCTACAATGAGCAGTTCTTC | CAIRGTSGASYNEQFF
TRBJ1-2 | TRBV19 | - | - | TGTGCCAGTACCCCCTGGAAGGAGGCGGAGGATGGCTACACCTTC | CASTPWKEAEDGYTF
TRBJ2-1 | TRBV5-4 | - | - | TGTGCCAGCAGCTTGGCCGGGGGCGGGTCCTACAATGAGCAGTTCTTC | CASSLAGGGSYNEQFF
TRBJ1-2 | TRBV7-9 | - | - | TGTGCCAGCAGCTTAGGGGGGCGCAGGTACGAATATGGCTACACCTTC | CASSLGGRRYEYGYTF
TRBJ2-7 | TRBV5-4 | few | - | TGTGCCAGCAGCTTGGCGGGCGGGGAGCAGTACTTC | CASSLAGGEQYF
TRBJ2-7 | TRBV28 | many | TRBD1 | TGTGCCAGCAGTTCGGGACAGGGGTACGAGCAGTACTTC | CASSSGQGYEQYF
TRBJ2-7 | TRBV6-5 | - | - | TGTGCCAGCAGTGATACTGTCCAGTACGAGCAGTACTTC | CASSDTVQYEQYF
TRBJ2-3 | TRBV30 | few | TRBD2 | TGTGCCTGGAGTATGGGGGGGAGCACAGATACGCAGTATTTT | CAWSMGGSTDTQYF